The sequence of this TCR beta chain was determined in a study of OX40 agonist ivuxolimab in advanced cancers. TCRdb's table, derived via immunoSEQ multiplex PCR, lists solely in-frame clones and lacks some. The repertoire includes under 45,000 clones, less than 85% of them detected once, and approximately 11% sits in the top ten. Germline assignment: CDR1 SNHLY and CDR2 FYNNEI. Deletions cut 6 bases from V and 4 bases from J, with 6 bases between. This CDR3 is built from 11 residues. The starting material was CD4+ or CD8+ T cells sorted from blood, obtained in a trial of the OX40 agonist ivuxolimab. The TCR comes from an adult with an advanced solid tumor such as melanoma, head and neck, liver or kidney cancer. The chain links TRBV2 to TRBJ1-2; unclear D gene. CDR3 protein: CASRGAYGYTF. CDR3 coding DNA: TGTGCCAGCAGGGGCGCCTATGGCTACACCTTC.